This TCR beta chain was found in a study of blood T cell repertoires in COVID-19. Authors' analysis steps: Quantification of nucleated cells was approximated via reference gene primer amplification. Clones were sequenced by immunoSEQ multiplex PCR, and TCRdb holds only the in-frame ones, with some missing. V, J and clone size are those of that table, while D and trimming were read from the DNA. The data hold fewer than 250,000 clones, with 65% to 85% observed a single time. Germline assignment: CDR1 MNHEY and CDR2 SMNVEV (reference sequence). V lost 1 base to trimming and J lost 5 bases; unmatched junction nucleotides: 3. CDR3 length: 16 amino acids.

The source material was peripheral blood. This TCR was recovered from a woman between 45 and 65 years old with acute or convalescent COVID-19. The chain carries TRBV27 and TRBJ1-4, with 11 bases aligning to TRBD1. The CDR3 protein is CASSLWRDRGNEKLFF. As DNA, the CDR3 is TGTGCCAGCAGTTTATGGAGGGACAGGGGGAATGAAAAACTGTTTTTT.